A single TCR beta chain is shown here with its context. The antigen it recognizes is unknown. The sample holds no much larger clone one base away, and base qualities are not on file. This specimen comes from a study of T-cell memory formation after mild COVID-19 (dated by TCRdb to the early 2020s). Some background on the complete study: TCR sequence clusters from the two donors were largely donor specific. Two young, previously healthy adult volunteers made up the cohort, one male and one female. In a couple of donors, T-cell clones that expanded and contracted after mild COVID-19 were followed by sequencing TCRalpha and TCRbeta repertoires longitudinally.

The listed sequencing device is Illumina NovaSeq 6000. TCRalpha and TCRbeta cDNA libraries were constructed by 5'RACE with constant-segment primers, with sample barcodes and unique molecular identifiers being introduced. Trizol reagent was used to extract RNA from every sample. Library amplification was performed in two PCR steps, and a second sample barcode and Illumina TruSeq adapters were introduced in the second step. Libraries were sequenced on an Illumina NovaSeq with 2 x 150 bp paired-end reads. From the authors' description of their analysis: Reads were demultiplexed and collapsed into UMI-guided consensus sequences with migec v1.2.7. Using mixcr v2.1.11, UMI consensuses were aligned to TRA and TRB V and J templates and then assembled into clonotypes. Clonotypes were classified as expanded or contracted when called significant by both edgeR and NoisET, with noise models trained on biological replicates. For edgeR calls, a false discovery rate-adjusted p below 0.01 and a log2 fold-change threshold of 1 were applied. PCA with hierarchical clustering of max-normalized trajectories of the 1000 most abundant clonotypes was used as exploratory dynamics analysis. Separately sequenced CD4+ and CD8+ repertoires were used to assign a CD4 or CD8 phenotype to each responding clone. The public sequencing data were trimmed at Q25 with fastp and processed into clonotypes with MiXCR by TCRdb, which kept only in-frame beta chains. Rows are combined by CDR3 protein, so each entry shows the most common genes and DNA. Here the V and J calls rest on TCRdb's processing, not on the authors' analysis. The sample table shows about 450,000 distinct CDR3 sequences, and about 25% are seen once. 10% to 15% of the sample belongs to the ten largest clones.

Sequences MNHEY (CDR1) and SVGEGT (CDR2) are obtained from the germline V gene. Trimming at the junction amounts to 0 bases on V and 11 bases on J, and the germline ends lie 10 bases apart. Spanning cysteine to phenylalanine, the CDR3 consists of 12 amino acids. Only the CDR3 portion is preserved as DNA: 36 bases, with reading frame beginning at the first base. General study outcomes and caveats: The detection of some responding clones in pre-infection memory suggests that pre-existing cross-reactive memory T cells joined the SARS-CoV-2 response. Contracting CD4+ clones turned up mainly in the CM and EM memory subsets, whereas EMRA was where CD8+ clones were enriched. Whether the second-wave clones peaking on day 37 were SARS-CoV-2 specific was not confirmed. From day 15 to 85, contracting clones showed balanced CD4/CD8 phenotypes, whereas a second wave of clones that expanded from day 15 to 37 leaned towards CD4+. Only two mild cases were covered in the study, and larger cohorts including severe cases with pre-infection samples were considered necessary.

Ficoll-Paque density gradient centrifugation was the method used to isolate PBMCs. Recombination joined TRBV6-2 or TRBV6-3 with TRBJ1-1; the best D guess is TRBD1, with 5 bases matching. This sequence was found in an adult woman who had mild COVID-19 (a few samples of this study predate the infection). The sample titles of this study are shuffled in the database, so cell type and time point are left out; the donor was told from shared clones. The sequenced material came from PBMCs or a T cell subset sorted from them (not recorded which). The bases are TGTGCCAGCAGTTACTCTGGGACGTTGGCTTTCTTT. Protein translation: CASSYSGTLAFF.